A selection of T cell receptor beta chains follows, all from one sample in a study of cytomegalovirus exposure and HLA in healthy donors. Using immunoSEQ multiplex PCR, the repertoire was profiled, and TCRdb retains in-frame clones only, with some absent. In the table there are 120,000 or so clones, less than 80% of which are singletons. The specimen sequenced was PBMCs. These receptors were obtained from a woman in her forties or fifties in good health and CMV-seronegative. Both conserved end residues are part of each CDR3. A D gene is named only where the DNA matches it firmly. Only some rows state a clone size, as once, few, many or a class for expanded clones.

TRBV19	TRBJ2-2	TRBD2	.	TGTGCCAGTAGTAGAGTAGCGGGAGTGAACACCGGGGAGCTGTTTTTT	CASSRVAGVNTGELFF
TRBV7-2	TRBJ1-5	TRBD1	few	TGTGCCAGCAGCTGGACAGGGGGCGCGGGTCAGCCCCAGCATTTT	CASSWTGGAGQPQHF
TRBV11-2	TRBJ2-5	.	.	TGTGCCAGCAGCTTAGACGGACTGAACCAAGAGACCCAGTACTTC	CASSLDGLNQETQYF
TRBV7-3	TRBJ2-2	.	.	TGTGCCAGCAGCCAACTGGGGGCAGGCGGGGAGCTGTTTTTT	CASSQLGAGGELFF
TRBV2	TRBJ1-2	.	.	TGTGCCAGCAGTGAAGCGCGGGCACCCATCTTAGCTAACTATGGCTACACCTTC	CASSEARAPILANYGYTF
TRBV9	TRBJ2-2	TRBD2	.	TGTGCCAGCAGCGTAGGGACTAGCGGGGACGACACCGGGGAGCTGTTTTTT	CASSVGTSGDDTGELFF
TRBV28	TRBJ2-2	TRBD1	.	TGTGCCAGCAGCGGCGGGACAGGGATTCCTGGGGAGCTGTTTTTT	CASSGGTGIPGELFF
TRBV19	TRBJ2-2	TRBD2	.	TGTGCCAGTTCACTAGCGGGATGGGCCGGGGAGCTGTTTTTT	CASSLAGWAGELFF
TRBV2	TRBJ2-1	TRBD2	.	TGTGCCAGCACGTACTCGGGGGGGCAGTTCTTC	CASTYSGGQFF
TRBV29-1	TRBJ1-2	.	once	TGCAGCGGGGGACGGGGGAACTATGGCTACACCTTC	CSGGRGNYGYTF
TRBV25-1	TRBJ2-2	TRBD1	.	TGTGCCAGCACATGGACAGGGGGCTCCGGGGAGCTGTTTTTT	CASTWTGGSGELFF
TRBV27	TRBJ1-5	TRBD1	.	TGTGCCAGCAGCAAACAGGGGGGAGGTCAGCCCCAGCATTTT	CASSKQGGGQPQHF
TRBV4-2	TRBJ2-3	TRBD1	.	TGTGCCAGCAGCCAAGAACAGGGGGCTACAGATACGCAGTATTTT	CASSQEQGATDTQYF
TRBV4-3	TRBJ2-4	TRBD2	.	TGCGCCAGCAGCCAAGAAGGTGGGGCGGCTAGCGGGAGGCGGCACTTC	CASSQEGGAASGRRHF
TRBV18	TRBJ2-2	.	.	TGTGCCAGCTCACCCCTGGGGGCTATAAACACCGGGGAGCTGTTTTTT	CASSPLGAINTGELFF
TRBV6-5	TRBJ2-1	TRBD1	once	TGTGCCAGCAGTCCCGGGACAGATCTAATTAGGGAGCAGTTCTTC	CASSPGTDLIREQFF
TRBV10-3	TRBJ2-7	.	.	TGTGCCATCAGTGAAGGGGAGGCTTCCTCCTCCTACGAGCAGTACTTC	CAISEGEASSSYEQYF
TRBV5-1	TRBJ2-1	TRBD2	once	TGCGCCAGCAGCCCGTCGGGACTAGAGGTCAATGAGCAGTTCTTC	CASSPSGLEVNEQFF
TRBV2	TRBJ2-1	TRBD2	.	TGTGCCAGCACCCTTGAACTAGCGGCCTACAATGAGCAGTTCTTC	CASTLELAAYNEQFF
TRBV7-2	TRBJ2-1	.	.	TGTGCCAGCAGCTTAGCCCCCCTCAATGAGCAGTTCTTC	CASSLAPLNEQFF
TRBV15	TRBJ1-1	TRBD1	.	TGTGCCACCAGCATTGCCGGGACAGGGACAATTGAAGCTTTCTTT	CATSIAGTGTIEAFF
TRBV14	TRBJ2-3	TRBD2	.	TGTGCCAGCAGCCAAGTCGGGACTAGCAAATTTCCAGATACGCAGTATTTT	CASSQVGTSKFPDTQYF
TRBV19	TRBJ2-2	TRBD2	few	TGTGCCAGTAGTAAGCGGGAGGGCAGTACCGGGGAGCTGTTTTTT	CASSKREGSTGELFF
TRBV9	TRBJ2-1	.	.	TGTGCCAGCAGCCTTATGGCTAGTACTAATGAGCAGTTCTTC	CASSLMASTNEQFF
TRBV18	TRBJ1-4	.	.	TGTGCCAGCTCACCAGGGCAGCAGAATGAAAAACTGTTTTTT	CASSPGQQNEKLFF
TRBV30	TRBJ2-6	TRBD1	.	TGTGCCTGGATACGGGACAGGAGTTTCTCTGGGGCCAACGTCCTGACTTTC	CAWIRDRSFSGANVLTF
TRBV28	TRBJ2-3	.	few	TGTGCCAGCAGTTTTACTGACAGGTTCATTGGTACGCAGTATTTT	CASSFTDRFIGTQYF
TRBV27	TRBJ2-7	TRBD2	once	TGTGCCAGCAGTTTATCGAGGGGACTACCCTACGAGCAGTACTTC	CASSLSRGLPYEQYF
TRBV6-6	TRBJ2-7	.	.	TGTGCCAGCGAGGTTGACAGGCTCCCCTACGAGCAGTACTTC	CASEVDRLPYEQYF
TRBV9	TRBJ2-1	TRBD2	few	TGTGCCAGCAGCGTACAGACTAGCGGGAGTTTCCATGAGCAGTTCTTC	CASSVQTSGSFHEQFF
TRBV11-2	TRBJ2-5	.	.	TGTGCCAGCAGCTTAGGTCGAGGGTTTGTAGTGGGAGAGACCCAGTACTTC	CASSLGRGFVVGETQYF
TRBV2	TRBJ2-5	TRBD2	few	TGTGCCAGCAGTGCTGAAGCGGGAGCAGAGACCCAGTACTTC	CASSAEAGAETQYF
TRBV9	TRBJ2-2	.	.	TGTGCCAGCACCTATCGGGTGAACACCGGGGAGCTGTTTTTT	CASTYRVNTGELFF
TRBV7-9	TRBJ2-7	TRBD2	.	TGTGCCAGCAGCTTAGATGCGGGAGGAGGTGAGCAGTACTTC	CASSLDAGGGEQYF
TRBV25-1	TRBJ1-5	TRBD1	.	TGTGCCAGCAGTCTTACAGGGGAAGGTCAGCCCCAGCATTTT	CASSLTGEGQPQHF
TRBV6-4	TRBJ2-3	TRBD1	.	TGTGCCAGCAGTGAGAAGGGGGCGGATTATACGCAGTATTTT	CASSEKGADYTQYF
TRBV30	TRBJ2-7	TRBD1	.	TGTGCCTGGAGTTATAAGGGACAGCGCTACGAGCAGTACTTC	CAWSYKGQRYEQYF
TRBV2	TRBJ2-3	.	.	TGTGCCAGCAGTGAAGCGCTTCCGGGGAGAATTATTAGCACAGATACGCAGTATTTT	CASSEALPGRIISTDTQYF